This is a list of T cell receptor beta chains from one sample in a study of identical twins. TCRdb recomputed calls from the 5' RACE reads with MiXCR, one row per CDR3 protein. The top ten hold approximately 7% of the sample, which has 300,000 or so distinct CDR3 sequences, roughly 9% seen once. Another study also made use of these data, one on yellow fever vaccine responses in identical twins.

The source material was CD8+ T cells sorted from blood. The receptors here all came from a woman aged 18-30 years in good health. Each CDR3 is given without its conserved first and last residue. A D gene is named only where the DNA matches it firmly. Size tells how often a clone was seen (once, few, many) or the class of an expanded clone, and some rows leave it out.

clone_size,cdr3_length,v_call,d_call,cdr3_aa
many,12,TRBV12-3/TRBV12-4,TRBD2,ASSFAGGRDTQY
NA,13,TRBV3-1,NA,ASSQPRVSGYEQY
NA,12,TRBV7-9,NA,ASSSPDSHTGAF
many,12,TRBV7-9,TRBD2,ATKSGGGYNEQF
few,11,TRBV20-1,NA,SAKDHFEIEQF
many,11,TRBV6-2/TRBV6-3,NA,ASSYSPQETQY
few,16,TRBV9,TRBD1,ASSAGQGVVYGGETQY
NA,14,TRBV27,NA,ASSLSSVSVPHEQY
NA,12,TRBV3-1,NA,ASSQGPGNTEAF
many,13,TRBV7-8,TRBD1,ASSPQGADHYGYT
many,12,TRBV7-9,NA,ASSLGGQGAEQY
NA,18,TRBV6-2/TRBV6-3,TRBD1,ASSYNPSPTGQGGTYEQY
many,12,TRBV2,NA,ASSEANQQETQY
few,12,TRBV6-5,TRBD2,ASSYGGGSYEQY
NA,15,TRBV7-2,TRBD2,ASSSPAVGREGNEQF
NA,11,TRBV11-2,NA,ASSPPPAYEQY
few,14,TRBV2,TRBD2,ASSTIFSGRSDEQF
NA,15,TRBV4-3,NA,ASSQDITGVIPDTQY
NA,12,TRBV11-2,TRBD2,ASSWEGVAYEQY
NA,14,TRBV3-1,NA,ASSVRLVGSYNEQF
few,14,TRBV4-1,NA,ASSLLEGENQETQY
NA,15,TRBV10-1,TRBD2,ASSESTRGGRSYEQY
NA,13,TRBV7-9,NA,ASSPRDLVEEKLF
NA,8,TRBV29-1,NA,SVRDYEQY
NA,15,TRBV27,TRBD1,ASSGDFLGDRDYEQY
NA,14,TRBV13,TRBD2,ASSFEAGGSTDTQY
NA,15,TRBV6-5,NA,ASSYSICGEYQETQY
many,11,TRBV7-9,NA,ASSSRENNEQF
NA,11,TRBV20-1,NA,SARDLLTDTQY
few,16,TRBV7-6,TRBD1,ASSLVWAPGGSYNEQF
few,12,TRBV27,TRBD1,ASSARQGRTEAF
many,13,TRBV6-1,NA,ASSEEWGPYNEQF